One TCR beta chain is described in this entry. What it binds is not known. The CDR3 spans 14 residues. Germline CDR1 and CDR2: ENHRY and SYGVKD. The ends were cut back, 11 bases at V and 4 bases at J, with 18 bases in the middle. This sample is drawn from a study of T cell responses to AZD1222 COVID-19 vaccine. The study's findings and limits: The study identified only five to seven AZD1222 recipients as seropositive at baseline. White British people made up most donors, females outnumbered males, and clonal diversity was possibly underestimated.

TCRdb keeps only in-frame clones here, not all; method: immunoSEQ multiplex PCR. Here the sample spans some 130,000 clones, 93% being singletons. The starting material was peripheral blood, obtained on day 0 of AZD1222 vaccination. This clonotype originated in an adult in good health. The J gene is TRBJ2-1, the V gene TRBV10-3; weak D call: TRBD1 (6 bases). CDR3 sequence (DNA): TGTGCCTCCCAAAGCGGCCAGGGGTACAATGAGCAGTTCTTC. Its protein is CASQSGQGYNEQFF.